These 13 T cell receptor beta chains came from one sample sequenced in a study of blood T cell repertoires in COVID-19. TCRdb keeps only in-frame clones here, not all; method: immunoSEQ multiplex PCR. The sample holds fewer than 200,000 clones; 81% are singletons and the top ten take roughly 12%. The sequenced sample was peripheral blood. The receptors were sampled from a woman older than 75 with COVID-19, enrolled during active disease.

The V and J genes are TRBV6-5 and TRBJ2-7, with a tentative D call TRBD1 (6 bases). CDR1 and CDR2 from the germline V gene are MNHEY and SVGAGI. The CDR3 covers 15 residues. Deletions cut 2 bases from V and 0 bases from J, with 11 bases between. CDR3 region: CASSYRDTSSYEQYF. DNA for the CDR3: TGTGCCAGCAGTTACCGGGACACCAGCTCCTACGAGCAGTACTTC.

V usage is TRBV4-2 and J usage is TRBJ2-3, with a weak D call TRBD2 (6 bases). Between the trimmed V and J ends, which lost 4 bases and 0 bases, there was a span of 14 bases. Germline CDR1 reads LGHNA; CDR2 reads YNFKEQ. The CDR3 is 16 amino acids. CDR3 sequence: CASSLGAGPSTDTQYF. The CDR3 nucleotides read TGTGCCAGCAGCCTTGGTGCGGGGCCTAGCACAGATACGCAGTATTTT.

CDR3 nucleotides: TGTGCCTGGAGTACCTACCGGGACAGGGTGGGCGCCGGGGAGCTGTTTTTT. Protein product: CAWSTYRDRVGAGELFF. The V and J genes are TRBV30 and TRBJ2-2; TRBD1 aligns across 9 bases. Looked up from germline, CDR1 is GTSNPN and CDR2 is SVGIG (reference sequence). The junction had 13 bases not matched to a gene; V was cut back by 2 bases and J by 6 bases. This CDR3 region has 17 residues.

This clone appeared once. V gene TRBV29-1 combines with J gene TRBJ2-7, with TRBD2 matching over 16 bases. Germline lookup yields CDR1 SQVTM and CDR2 ANQGSEA. Trimming at V came to 6 bases and at J to 3 bases, leaving 5 bases not matched to a gene. The CDR3 extends over 15 amino acids. DNA of the CDR3: TGCAGCGTCGATGGGACTAGCGGGGGGGTCTACGAGCAGTACTTC. Encoded protein: CSVDGTSGGVYEQYF.

The chain carries TRBV5-4 and TRBJ2-1, with TRBD2 matching 7 bases. The CDR3 totals 15 residues. V lost 4 bases, J lost 4 bases, and 8 bases stayed unmatched. The V gene's germline CDR1 is SGHNT and CDR2 YYREEE (reference sequence). CDR3 sequence: CASSLTTGLYNEQFF. As DNA, the CDR3 is TGTGCCAGCAGCCTGACAACGGGACTATACAATGAGCAGTTCTTC. The whole variable domain, filled in from reference TRBV5-4 and TRBJ2-1, reads ETGVTQSPTHLIKTRGQQVTLRCSSQSGHNTVSWYQQALGQGPQFIFQYYREEENGRGNFPPRFSGLQFPNYSSELNVNALELDDSALYLCASSLTTGLYNEQFFGPGTRLTVL.

The V and J genes are TRBV6-6 and TRBJ1-6; a weak D match, TRBD1 (6 bases). The germline V gene has CDR1 MNHNY and CDR2 SVGAGI (reference sequence). This CDR3 comprises 16 residues. Deletions cut 5 bases from V and 6 bases from J, with 17 bases between. CDR3 nucleotide sequence: TGTGCCAGCAGTGGGCTCCGGGGGGCAGGTAATTCACCCCTCCACTTT. Encoded protein: CASSGLRGAGNSPLHF.

The chain uses TRBV5-4 and TRBJ1-1, with 7 bases matching TRBD1. The V and J ends lost 3 bases and 4 bases, in that order; junction bases with no gene match: 9. This CDR3 spans 15 amino acids. CDR1 SGHNT and CDR2 YYREEE come from the germline V gene (reference sequence). The CDR3 nucleotides read TGTGCCAGCAGCTCTAACAGGGGTCGGACCACTGAAGCTTTCTTT. Translated, it gives CASSSNRGRTTEAFF.

In the case of this clone: A junction boundary mismatches the germline segment, possibly from a read error. V is TRBV20-1 and J is TRBJ1-1; D is undetermined. The germline V gene encodes CDR1 DFQATT and CDR2 SNEGSKA (reference sequence). The CDR3 is 11 amino acids. The CDR3 loop is CSAPGNPEAFF. The CDR3 region has the DNA TGCAGTGCGCCCGGGAACCCTGAAGCTTTCTTT.

The chain recombines TRBV5-4 with TRBJ2-5; TRBD2 matches at 8 bases. CDR3 length: 15 residues. After removal of 4 bases from V and 5 bases from J, the junction contained 10 bases not matched to a gene. Germline V gene lookup returns CDR1 SGHNT and CDR2 YYREEE (reference sequence). DNA of the CDR3: TGTGCCAGCAGCCGAGGACGAGCGGGGGTGGAGACCCAGTACTTC. It yields the protein CASSRGRAGVETQYF.

This clone was seen a single time. The J gene is TRBJ2-1, the V gene TRBV10-1, with 10 positions matching TRBD2. The CDR3 sequence is 14 residues long. CDR1 is WNHNN and CDR2 is SYGVQD in the germline V gene (reference sequence). Losses at the gene ends were 10 bases for V and 7 bases for J; bases not matched to a gene: 10. CDR3 sequence: CANLRLAGKNEQFF. CDR3 coding DNA: TGCGCCAACCTACGACTAGCGGGTAAGAATGAGCAGTTCTTC.

The chain joins TRBV19 to TRBJ1-4; 7 bases line up with TRBD1. V lost 0 bases to trimming and J lost 2 bases; unmatched junction nucleotides: 3. The CDR3 totals 16 residues. The germline V gene encodes CDR1 LNHDA and CDR2 SQIVND (reference sequence). CDR3 nucleotide sequence: TGTGCCAGTAGTATAGATAAGACAGGGACTAATGAAAAACTGTTTTTT. Translating it yields CASSIDKTGTNEKLFF.

The CDR3 loop is CASSLTAGVTDTQYF. The CDR3 DNA follows: TGTGCCAGCAGTTTAACGGCGGGAGTGACAGATACGCAGTATTTT. The chain joins TRBV27 to TRBJ2-3; 7 positions agree with TRBD2. The junction had 5 bases not matched to a gene; V was cut back by 2 bases and J by 3 bases. The CDR3 length is 15 residues. Germline V gene sequence: CDR1 MNHEY, CDR2 SMNVEV (reference sequence).

The chain uses TRBV7-8 and TRBJ2-7, with 8 bases aligning to TRBD2. J lost 6 bases, V lost 3 bases, and 16 bases had no gene match. The V gene's germline CDR1 is SGHVS and CDR2 FQNEAQ. The CDR3 length is 17 residues. This CDR3 reads CASSFVPPGLEVFEQYF. For the CDR3, the DNA is TGTGCCAGCAGCTTTGTCCCGCCGGGACTAGAAGTTTTCGAGCAGTACTTC.